This T cell receptor (beta chain) was recorded in a study of T cell repertoires in breast cancer. Trimming took 2 bases from V and 8 from J, leaving 16 bases between them. This CDR3 region has 15 residues. Germline CDR1 is WSHSY and CDR2 is SAAADI. Paired alpha-beta TCRs of CD8+ T cells were analyzed by expanded emulsion RT-PCR. During the second nested PCR, blocking oligonucleotides suppressed genes that were not paired. TCRdb itself ran the emulsion pairing reads through MiXCR, one entry per CDR3 protein. The sample comprises nearly 40,000 distinct CDR3 sequences, about 48% of which are singletons, and 60% to 75% rests with the top ten.

The genes are TRBV10-2 and TRBJ1-5; unclear D gene. The sequence was collected from a pool of human donors with breast cancer or a healthy control (not recorded which). Sequencing was carried out using CD8+ T cells. The CDR3 region has the DNA TGCGCCAGCAGTGAGGGCCTACAAGTCGGTAAGCCCCAGCATTTT. This encodes CASSEGLQVGKPQHF.